This T cell receptor (beta chain) appears in the sequencing data of a study of blood T cell repertoires in COVID-19. Study summary: Sample material is recorded as cDNA or gDNA derived from T cells, B-cell-depleted T cells, or PBMCs.

V shed 2 bases, J shed 6 bases, and the junction held 8 bases outside the gene matches. Germline assignment: CDR1 SGHRS and CDR2 YFSETQ. The CDR3 is made up of 17 amino acids. Seattle cases were enrolled at active infection and followed longitudinally. The table came from immunoSEQ multiplex PCR; TCRdb's copy has only in-frame clones and leaves some out. There are some 290,000 clones in the sample; about nine tenths occur only once, and around 10% lies in the top ten. The clonotype originates from a woman aged 25-40 years with COVID-19, enrolled during active disease. The sample was peripheral blood. The chain is built from TRBV5-1 and TRBJ1-6, with 10 bases that match TRBD1. CDR3 nucleotide sequence: TGCGCCAGCAGCTTCGGCCCCCGGACAGGGGGTAATTCACCCCTCCACTTT. Protein product: CASSFGPRTGGNSPLHF.